The 30 T cell receptor beta chains listed next were all sequenced from one sample in a study of CD8 T cells in Susac syndrome. After extraction with the RNeasy kit, roughly 0.5 to 1 ug of the RNA was reverse transcribed using random hexamers. TCRdb reprocessed the immunoSEQ multiplex PCR reads via MiXCR and lists one record per CDR3 protein. Here the sample spans approximately 140,000 distinct CDR3 sequences, 94% being singletons. Sequencing used CD8+ T cells from PBMCs. The receptors derive from a human donor in good health.

The chain employs TRBV30 and TRBJ2-7, with 10 bases that match TRBD2. V shed 0 bases and J 7 bases; nucleotides not matched to a gene: 3. Germline CDR1 GTSNPN, CDR2 SVGIG (reference sequence). CDR3 length: 13 amino acids. The chain's CDR3 is CAWSVLAGVEQYF. The CDR3 DNA reads TGTGCCTGGAGTGTGCTAGCGGGAGTGGAGCAGTACTTC.

The rearrangement joins TRBV28 to TRBJ1-5; 8 bases map to TRBD1. The CDR3 sequence is 14 residues long. Germline trimming cut 3 bases from V and 7 bases from J; bases unmatched to any gene: 5. In germline, CDR1 is MDHEN, CDR2 SYDVKM. The CDR3 DNA reads as TGTGCCAGCAGTTTGAGGACAGGGTTGCAGCCCCAGCATTTT. Protein: CASSLRTGLQPQHF. Together with reference TRBV28 and TRBJ1-5, the CDR3 gives the full variable domain: DVKVTQSSRYLVKRTGEKVFLECVQDMDHENMFWYRQDPGLGLRLIYFSYDVKMKEKGDIPEGYSVSREKKERFSLILESASTNQTSMYLCASSLRTGLQPQHFGDGTRLSIL.

This sequence joins TRBV9 and TRBJ2-3, with D possibly being TRBD2 (5 bases). Germline assignment: CDR1 SGDLS and CDR2 YYNGEE. V shed 0 bases and J shed 4 bases, with 12 bases lying between them. This CDR3 is built from 15 residues. As DNA, the CDR3 is TGTGCCAGCAGCGTAGCCGGGATGGACGCAGATACGCAGTATTTT. Translated: CASSVAGMDADTQYF.

The genes are TRBV9 and TRBJ2-3; TRBD2 agrees at 10 bases. Germline V gene lookup returns CDR1 SGDLS and CDR2 YYNGEE. The CDR3 has 16 amino acids. With 4 bases clipped from V and 0 bases from J, the junction kept 5 bases outside the gene matches. CDR3: CASSHRTSGSTDTQYF. CDR3 in DNA: TGTGCCAGCAGCCATAGGACTAGCGGAAGCACAGATACGCAGTATTTT.

This clonotype has only one observation. CDR3 nucleotide sequence: TGTGCCAGCACGTCGGGACAGGGGGGCGAGCAGTACTTC. As protein: CASTSGQGGEQYF. The gene calls are TRBV5-4 and TRBJ2-7; 11 nucleotides agree with TRBD1. V was clipped by 6 bases and J by 6 bases; unmatched bases: 5. Germline lookup yields CDR1 SGHNT and CDR2 YYREEE (reference sequence). The CDR3 covers 13 residues. Using reference TRBV5-4 and TRBJ2-7 for the parts outside the CDR3, the full variable domain is ETGVTQSPTHLIKTRGQQVTLRCSSQSGHNTVSWYQQALGQGPQFIFQYYREEENGRGNFPPRFSGLQFPNYSSELNVNALELDDSALYLCASTSGQGGEQYFGPGTRLTVT.

This rearrangement joins TRBV29-1 to TRBJ2-1; D unresolved. The germline V gene encodes CDR1 SQVTM and CDR2 ANQGSEA. The CDR3 totals 12 residues. The germline V and J ends were trimmed by 4 bases and 6 bases, with 10 bases remaining between them. The CDR3 is CSVGPPANEQFF. CDR3 sequence (DNA): TGCAGCGTTGGACCGCCCGCCAATGAGCAGTTCTTC.

This rearrangement joins TRBV29-1 to TRBJ2-5, with D possibly being TRBD2 (5 bases). From germline, CDR1 is SQVTM and CDR2 ANQGSEA. This CDR3 region has 13 residues. The germline V and J ends were trimmed by 3 bases and 2 bases, with 10 bases remaining between them. The CDR3 coding sequence is TGCAGCGTTGAGGGCCGGGGACAAGAGACCCAGTACTTC. Its protein is CSVEGRGQETQYF.

The rearrangement uses TRBV29-1 and TRBJ2-1, with a tentative D call TRBD1 (6 bases). Per germline, CDR1 SQVTM and CDR2 ANQGSEA. V was shortened by 4 bases and J by 5 bases, with 18 bases between the two germline ends. The CDR3 contains 15 residues. CDR3 DNA: TGCAGCGTTGTCCCTAGGGGGTCTCCCGACAATGAGCAGTTCTTC. Protein sequence: CSVVPRGSPDNEQFF.

This rearrangement joins TRBV4-1 to TRBJ2-7; D call uncertain. This CDR3 is 12 amino acids long. V was clipped by 0 bases and J by 6 bases, with 6 bases between them. Germline CDR1 MGHRA, CDR2 YSYEKL. CDR3 DNA sequence: TGCGCCAGCAGCCAAGATCCGCTCGAGCAGTACTTC. This translates into CASSQDPLEQYF.

The J gene is TRBJ1-1, the V gene TRBV6-2 or TRBV6-3, with unresolved D. Germline assignment: CDR1 MNHEY and CDR2 SVGEGT. V lost 2 bases and J lost 0, with 7 bases in between. The CDR3 covers 14 residues. The CDR3 region is CASSYPVLNTEAFF. The DNA for the CDR3 is TGTGCCAGCAGTTACCCCGTACTGAACACTGAAGCTTTCTTT.

The chain links TRBV4-2 to TRBJ2-1, with 7 positions matching TRBD1. Unmatched junction bases numbered 4, after V lost 5 bases and J lost 9 bases. The CDR3 totals 12 residues. Germline V lookup: CDR1 LGHNA, CDR2 YNFKEQ. CDR3 amino acids: CASSDRAAEQFF. In nucleotides, the CDR3 is TGTGCCAGCAGCGACAGGGCGGCTGAGCAGTTCTTC.

This clonotype has just one count. The V gene is TRBV6-5, the J gene TRBJ2-2, with D perhaps TRBD1 (6 bases). The germline V and J ends were trimmed by 2 bases and 10 bases, with 11 bases remaining between them. This CDR3 spans 13 amino acids. The germline V gene encodes CDR1 MNHEY and CDR2 SVGAGI. CDR3 DNA sequence: TGTGCCAGCAGTTACGGGCAGGGGAAGGAGCTGTTTTTT. It yields the protein CASSYGQGKELFF.

The chain joins TRBV18 to TRBJ2-3, with 9 bases matching TRBD2. Germline CDR1 is KGHSH and CDR2 is LQKENI. V shed 5 bases and J 6 bases; nucleotides not matched to a gene: 15. This CDR3 has 17 amino acids. The CDR3, as DNA: TGTGCCAGCTCATCCCGGGACTTGCGGGAGGGCCTGGATACGCAGTATTTT. This codes for CASSSRDLREGLDTQYF.

The chain employs TRBV27 and TRBJ2-5, with 10 nucleotides matching TRBD2. The J segment lost 4 bases and the V segment lost 5 bases, leaving 4 bases of the junction unmatched. The CDR3 runs to 14 residues. Germline CDR1 and CDR2: MNHEY and SMNVEV (reference sequence). CDR3 in DNA: TGTGCCAGCAGTACGGTAGCGGGAGGAGAGACCCAGTACTTC. Protein: CASSTVAGGETQYF.

CDR3 sequence: CASSLGPGTEQYF. CDR3 DNA: TGTGCCAGCAGTTTAGGGCCGGGGACAGAGCAGTACTTC. The chain is built from TRBV27 and TRBJ2-7; a possible D gene is TRBD1 (6 bases). CDR1 is MNHEY, CDR2 SMNVEV, per germline (reference sequence). The V gene lost 2 bases and the J gene lost 7 bases, with 12 bases spanning the gap. The CDR3 has 13 residues.

The V and J genes are TRBV4-3 and TRBJ1-1; TRBD1 matches at 8 bases. This CDR3 spans 14 amino acids. The germline V gene has CDR1 LGHNA and CDR2 YSLEER. With 5 bases clipped from V and 2 bases from J, the junction kept 4 bases outside the gene matches. DNA of the CDR3: TGCGCCAGCAGCGCCAGGGGGCTTAACACTGAAGCTTTCTTT. This encodes CASSARGLNTEAFF.

This clonotype was seen a single time. The chain has TRBV9 and TRBJ1-1; the match to TRBD1 covers 7 bases. Trimming removed 4 bases from V and 6 bases from J; junction bases left unmatched: 3. This CDR3 is 12 amino acids long. Germline values: CDR1 SGDLS, CDR2 YYNGEE. CDR3 amino acids: CASSSGTAEAFF. The CDR3, as DNA: TGTGCCAGCAGCTCGGGGACAGCTGAAGCTTTCTTT.

The chain employs TRBV20-1 and TRBJ2-1; D remains unclear. The CDR3 has 13 residues. Per the germline V gene, CDR1 is DFQATT and CDR2 is SNEGSKA (reference sequence). Trimming cost V 7 bases and J 4 bases, with 14 bases left between them. For the CDR3, the DNA is TGCAGTGGAGTCGCGTTGGGGTACAATGAGCAGTTCTTC. Translated: CSGVALGYNEQFF.

J is TRBJ2-1 and V is TRBV13, with 7 bases fitting TRBD2. The junction had 7 bases not matched to a gene; V was cut back by 5 bases and J by 0 bases. In germline, CDR1 is PRHDT, CDR2 FYEKMQ (reference sequence). The CDR3 has 16 amino acids. The CDR3 nucleotides are TGTGCCAGCAGCGCAGCGACGGGGGGCTCCTACAATGAGCAGTTCTTC. It encodes CASSAATGGSYNEQFF.

The V gene is TRBV30, the J gene TRBJ2-1; 8 nucleotides align to TRBD1. The ends lost 1 base at V and 3 bases at J; junction bases unmatched: 8. The CDR3 loop spans 16 amino acids. The germline gives CDR1 GTSNPN, CDR2 SVGIG (reference sequence). The CDR3 protein is CAWSARTGINYNEQFF. The DNA for the CDR3 is TGTGCCTGGAGTGCCCGGACAGGGATAAACTACAATGAGCAGTTCTTC.

The rearrangement uses TRBV27 and TRBJ2-3, with 10 bases matching TRBD2. The CDR3 covers 14 residues. From germline, CDR1 is MNHEY and CDR2 SMNVEV (reference sequence). After removal of 5 bases from V and 6 bases from J, the junction contained 5 bases not matched to a gene. In nucleotides, the CDR3 is TGTGCCAGCAGTCTAGCGGGAGAGAGGGATACGCAGTATTTT. As protein: CASSLAGERDTQYF.

The rearrangement uses TRBV15 and TRBJ1-5; D call uncertain. V gave up 0 bases and J gave up 3 bases, with 9 bases separating them. The CDR3 is 15 amino acids. Germline V gene lookup returns CDR1 LNHNV and CDR2 YYDKDF (reference sequence). The CDR3 bases are TGTGCCACCAGCAGAGATCAACAGCCCAATCAGCCCCAGCATTTT. Protein product: CATSRDQQPNQPQHF. Supplemented by reference TRBV15 and TRBJ1-5, the full variable domain reads DAMVIQNPRYQVTQFGKPVTLSCSQTLNHNVMYWYQQKSSQAPKLLFHYYDKDFNNEADTPDNFQSRRPNTSFCFLDIRSPGLGDTAMYLCATSRDQQPNQPQHFGDGTRLSIL.

The chain recombines TRBV28 with TRBJ1-5, with D uncertain. Germline V gene lookup returns CDR1 MDHEN and CDR2 SYDVKM. The length of the CDR3 is 14 residues. V was shortened by 3 bases and J by 4 bases, with 10 bases between the two germline ends. The CDR3 region has the DNA TGTGCCAGCAGTTTTTTAGACACGAATCAGCCCCAGCATTTT. Encoded protein: CASSFLDTNQPQHF. Using reference TRBV28 and TRBJ1-5 for the parts outside the CDR3, the full variable domain is DVKVTQSSRYLVKRTGEKVFLECVQDMDHENMFWYRQDPGLGLRLIYFSYDVKMKEKGDIPEGYSVSREKKERFSLILESASTNQTSMYLCASSFLDTNQPQHFGDGTRLSIL.

This chain links TRBV15 with TRBJ1-1; D is undetermined. CDR3 length: 14 amino acids. The germline V gene has CDR1 LNHNV and CDR2 YYDKDF (reference sequence). V was shortened by 2 bases and J by 6 bases, with 13 bases between the two germline ends. DNA of the CDR3: TGTGCCACCAGCAGATCCATGGGTTTCCCTGAAGCTTTCTTT. Translating gives CATSRSMGFPEAFF. The full variable domain, in which reference TRBV15 and TRBJ1-1 provide the parts outside the CDR3, is DAMVIQNPRYQVTQFGKPVTLSCSQTLNHNVMYWYQQKSSQAPKLLFHYYDKDFNNEADTPDNFQSRRPNTSFCFLDIRSPGLGDTAMYLCATSRSMGFPEAFFGQGTRLTVV.

This clonotype has only a few counts. The CDR3 sequence is CASSITYEQYF. In nucleotides, the CDR3 is TGTGCCAGTAGTATAACCTACGAGCAGTACTTC. The genes are TRBV19 and TRBJ2-7; D gene unclear. The CDR3 spans 11 residues. Germline lookup yields CDR1 LNHDA and CDR2 SQIVND (reference sequence). V was trimmed by 2 bases and J by 2 bases, leaving 1 base between them.

A single count supports this clonotype. The V gene is TRBV7-3, the J gene TRBJ2-3; D gene ambiguous. The CDR3 has 13 residues. Deletions cut 6 bases from V and 2 bases from J, with 9 bases between. Germline V gene sequence: CDR1 SGHTA, CDR2 FQGTGA. The CDR3 DNA is TGTGCCAGCAGTCCCCCTGCCACAGATACGCAGTATTTT. This sequence encodes CASSPPATDTQYF.

The J gene is TRBJ2-3, the V gene TRBV6-2 or TRBV6-3, with 7 bases matching TRBD2. The CDR3 is made up of 13 amino acids. In germline, CDR1 is MNHEY, CDR2 SVGEGT. V dropped 6 bases and J dropped 5; count of bases not matched to a gene: 5. CDR3 sequence (DNA): TGTGCCAGCAGGGCGGGAGTAGGAGATACGCAGTATTTT. This translates into CASRAGVGDTQYF.

The rearrangement links TRBV12-3 or TRBV12-4 to TRBJ1-2, with 9 bases matching TRBD1. The CDR3 runs to 14 residues. V lost 6 bases to trimming and J lost 2 bases; unmatched junction nucleotides: 4. The CDR3 reads CASRDRGSNYGYTF. As DNA, the CDR3 is TGTGCCAGCAGAGACAGGGGGTCCAACTATGGCTACACCTTC.

This clonotype was observed a handful of times. The chain combines TRBV20-1 with TRBJ2-1; no reliable D call. The CDR3 is 13 residues long. Germline CDR1 is DFQATT and CDR2 is SNEGSKA (reference sequence). V gave up 3 bases and J gave up 4 bases, with 10 bases separating them. CDR3 in amino acids: CSARVASYNEQFF. CDR3 DNA: TGCAGTGCTAGGGTGGCGAGTTACAATGAGCAGTTCTTC.

The chain joins TRBV7-9 to TRBJ2-2, with 10 bases fitting TRBD2. This CDR3 region has 14 residues. The germline CDR1 and CDR2 sequences are SEHNR and FQNEAQ (reference sequence). J gave up 4 bases and V 6 bases, and 2 bases lay outside the gene matches. CDR3 region: CASRTSGVTGELFF. The DNA for the CDR3 is TGTGCCAGCAGAACTAGCGGGGTCACCGGGGAGCTGTTTTTT.